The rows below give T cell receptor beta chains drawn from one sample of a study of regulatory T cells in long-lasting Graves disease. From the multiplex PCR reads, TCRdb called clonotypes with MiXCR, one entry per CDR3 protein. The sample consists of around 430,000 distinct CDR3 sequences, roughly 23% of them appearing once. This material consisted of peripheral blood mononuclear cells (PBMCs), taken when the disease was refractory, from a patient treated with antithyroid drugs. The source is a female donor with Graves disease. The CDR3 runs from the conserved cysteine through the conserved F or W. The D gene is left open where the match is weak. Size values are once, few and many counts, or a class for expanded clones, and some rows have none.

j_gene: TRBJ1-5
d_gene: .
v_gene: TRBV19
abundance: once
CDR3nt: TGTGCCAGTAGTTCGGGACAAATTAGCAATCAGCCCCAGCATTTT
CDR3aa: CASSSGQISNQPQHF

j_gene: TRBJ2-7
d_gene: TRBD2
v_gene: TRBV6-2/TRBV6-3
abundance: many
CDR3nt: TGTGCCAGCAGTTACTCGTCGGGACTAGCGGGAGGACCCTACGAGCAGTACTTC
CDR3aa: CASSYSSGLAGGPYEQYF

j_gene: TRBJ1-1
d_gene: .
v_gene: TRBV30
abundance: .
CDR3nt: TGTGCCTGGAGTCCCTTTACGGGGGCGAACACTGAAGCTTTCTTT
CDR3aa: CAWSPFTGANTEAFF

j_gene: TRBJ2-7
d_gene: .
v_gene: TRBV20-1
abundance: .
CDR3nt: TGCAGTGCTAGAGTCCCCGGGAGCCCTACCGAGCAGTACTTC
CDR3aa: CSARVPGSPTEQYF

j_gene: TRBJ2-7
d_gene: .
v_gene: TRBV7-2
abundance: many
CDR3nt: TGTGCCAGCAGCCCATACGAGGGGAAGACCTACGAGCAGTACTTC
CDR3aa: CASSPYEGKTYEQYF

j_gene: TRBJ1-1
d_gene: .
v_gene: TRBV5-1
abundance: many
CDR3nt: TGCGCCAGCAGCCAACCATCCGAGATAAACACTGAAGCTTTCTTT
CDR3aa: CASSQPSEINTEAFF

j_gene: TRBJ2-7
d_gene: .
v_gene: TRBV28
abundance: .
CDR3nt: TGTGCCAGCAGTTTTGTAGTCCACGAGCAGTACTTC
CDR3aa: CASSFVVHEQYF

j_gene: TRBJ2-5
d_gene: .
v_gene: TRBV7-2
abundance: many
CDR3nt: TGTGCCAGCAGCCCCCCCTGGGGGCGGAGGGAGACCCAGTACTTC
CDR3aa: CASSPPWGRRETQYF

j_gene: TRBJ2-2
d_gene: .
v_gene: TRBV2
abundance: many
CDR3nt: TGTGCCAGCAGTGCCGACCGAGGGACCGGGGAGCTGTTTTTT
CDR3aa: CASSADRGTGELFF

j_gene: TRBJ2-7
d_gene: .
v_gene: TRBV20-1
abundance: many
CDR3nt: TGCAGTGCTAGAGGTAGCGCGTCAGATTCCTACGAGCAGTACTTC
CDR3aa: CSARGSASDSYEQYF

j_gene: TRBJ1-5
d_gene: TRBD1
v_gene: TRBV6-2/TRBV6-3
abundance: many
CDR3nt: TGTGCCAGCAGTTACTCCGTGACAGGGGGCAATCAGCCCCAGCATTTT
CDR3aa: CASSYSVTGGNQPQHF

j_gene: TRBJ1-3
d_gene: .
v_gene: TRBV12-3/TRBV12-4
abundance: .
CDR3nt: TGTGCCAGCAGGACCCCGTCTCGTGGCTCTGGAACCACCATATATTTT
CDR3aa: CASRTPSRGSGTTIYF

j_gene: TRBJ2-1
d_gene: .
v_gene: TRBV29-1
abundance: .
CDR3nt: TGCAGCGTTGGAACGTACAATGAGCAGTTCTTC
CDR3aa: CSVGTYNEQFF

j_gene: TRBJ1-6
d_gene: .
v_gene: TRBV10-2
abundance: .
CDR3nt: TGCGCCAGCAGCGTCGGGTCCCAGGGTAATTCACCCCTCCACTTT
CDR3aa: CASSVGSQGNSPLHF

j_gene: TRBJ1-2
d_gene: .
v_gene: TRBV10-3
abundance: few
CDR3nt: TGTGCCATCAACCTTGGACTAGGTTTTGGCTACACCTTC
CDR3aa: CAINLGLGFGYTF

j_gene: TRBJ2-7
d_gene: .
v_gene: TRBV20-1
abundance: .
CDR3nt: TGCAGTGCTCAGGGGGGGGTTTCCGAGCAGTACTTC
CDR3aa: CSAQGGVSEQYF

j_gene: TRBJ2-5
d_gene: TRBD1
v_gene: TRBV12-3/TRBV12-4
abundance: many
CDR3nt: TGTGCCAGCAGTGGACAGGGGGTGATGACCCAGTACTTC
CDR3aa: CASSGQGVMTQYF

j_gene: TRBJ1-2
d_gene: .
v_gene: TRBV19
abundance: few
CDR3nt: TGTGCCAGTAGTATGGGGACTGACTATGGCTACACCTTC
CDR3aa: CASSMGTDYGYTF

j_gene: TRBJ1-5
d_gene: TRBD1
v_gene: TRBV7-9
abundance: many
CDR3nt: TGTGCCAGCAGCTTGACAGGGGATCAGCCCCAGCATTTT
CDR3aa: CASSLTGDQPQHF

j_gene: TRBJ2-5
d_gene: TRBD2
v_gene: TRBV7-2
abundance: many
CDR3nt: TGTGCCAGCAGCTTAGGGGAGCGGGGGGGTCCTTACTTC
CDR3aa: CASSLGERGGPYF

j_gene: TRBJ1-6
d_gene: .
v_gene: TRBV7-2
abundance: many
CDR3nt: TGTGCCAGCAGCTGGGGACTGCCTCATTCACCCCTCCACTTT
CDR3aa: CASSWGLPHSPLHF

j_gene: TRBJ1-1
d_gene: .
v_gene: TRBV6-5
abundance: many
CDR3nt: TGTGCCAGCAGTTACCCGGACACGACGACTGAAGCTTTCTTT
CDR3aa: CASSYPDTTTEAFF

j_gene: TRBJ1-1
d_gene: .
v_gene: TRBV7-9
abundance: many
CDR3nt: TGTGCCAGCAGCTTCGAGGAGGGGACTGAAGCTTTCTTT
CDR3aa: CASSFEEGTEAFF

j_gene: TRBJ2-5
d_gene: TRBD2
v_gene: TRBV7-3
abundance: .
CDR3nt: TGTGCCAGCAGTCCAAGCGGGGACCAAGAGACCCAGTACTTC
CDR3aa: CASSPSGDQETQYF

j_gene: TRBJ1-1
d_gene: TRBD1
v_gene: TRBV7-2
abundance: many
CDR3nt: TGTGCCAGCAGCCAAGAGGGGGCGGGAACTGAAGCTTTCTTT
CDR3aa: CASSQEGAGTEAFF

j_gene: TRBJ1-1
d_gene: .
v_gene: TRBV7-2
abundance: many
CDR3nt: TGTGCCAGCAGCTCGACAAGACAGGCAACTGAAGCTTTCTTT
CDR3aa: CASSSTRQATEAFF

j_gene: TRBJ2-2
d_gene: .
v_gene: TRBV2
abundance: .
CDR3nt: TGTGCCAGCAGCCTCCAGGCAGCCGGGGAGCTGTTTTTT
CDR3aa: CASSLQAAGELFF

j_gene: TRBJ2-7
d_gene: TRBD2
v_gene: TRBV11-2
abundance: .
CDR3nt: TGTGCCAGCAGACCGGGACTAGCTAGTTACGAGCAGTACTTC
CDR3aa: CASRPGLASYEQYF

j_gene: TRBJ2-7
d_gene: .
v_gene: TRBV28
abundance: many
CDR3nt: TGTGCCAGCAGCTCATTACGAACAGGGCCCTACGAGCAGTACTTC
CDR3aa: CASSSLRTGPYEQYF

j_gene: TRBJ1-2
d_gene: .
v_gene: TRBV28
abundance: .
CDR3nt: TGTGCCAGCAGTTTAAGGCAGGCAGGGACAAGTGGCTACACCTTC
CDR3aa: CASSLRQAGTSGYTF

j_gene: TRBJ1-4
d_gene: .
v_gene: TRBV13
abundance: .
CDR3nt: TGTGCCAGCAGCGACCGACGGGGTAGGGAAAAACTGTTTTTT
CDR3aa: CASSDRRGREKLFF

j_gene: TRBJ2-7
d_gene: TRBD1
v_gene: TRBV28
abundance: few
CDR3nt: TGTGCCAGCAGCCAACCGGACAGGGGGAAGTACGAGCAGTACTTC
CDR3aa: CASSQPDRGKYEQYF

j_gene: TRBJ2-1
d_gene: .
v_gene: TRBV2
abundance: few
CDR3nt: TGTGCCAGCGGCTACAATGAGCAGTTCTTC
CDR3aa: CASGYNEQFF

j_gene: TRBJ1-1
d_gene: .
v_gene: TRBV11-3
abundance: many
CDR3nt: TGTGCCAGCAGCTTCGTAGATGACGGGGCTTTCTTT
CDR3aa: CASSFVDDGAFF

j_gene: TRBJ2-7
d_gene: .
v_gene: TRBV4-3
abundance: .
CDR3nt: TGCGCCAGCAGCCAAGACGTCCCCTACGAGCAGTACTTC
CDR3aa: CASSQDVPYEQYF

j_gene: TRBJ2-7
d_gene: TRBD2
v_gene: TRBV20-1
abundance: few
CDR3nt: TGCAGTGCTAGCCCCTCTAGCGGGGTCTACGAGCAGTACTTC
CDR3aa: CSASPSSGVYEQYF

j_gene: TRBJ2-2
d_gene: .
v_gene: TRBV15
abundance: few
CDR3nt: TGTGCCACCAGCAGAGATCAATTGGGACATAGAAACACCGGGGAGCTGTTTTTT
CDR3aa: CATSRDQLGHRNTGELFF

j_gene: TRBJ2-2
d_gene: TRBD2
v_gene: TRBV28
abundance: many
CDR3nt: TGTGCCAGCAGTAGTAGACTAGCGTTGCACACCGGGGAGCTGTTTTTT
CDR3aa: CASSSRLALHTGELFF

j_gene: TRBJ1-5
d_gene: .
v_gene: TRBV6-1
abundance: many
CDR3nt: TGTGCCACCACCTCTAATCAGCCCCAGCATTTT
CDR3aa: CATTSNQPQHF

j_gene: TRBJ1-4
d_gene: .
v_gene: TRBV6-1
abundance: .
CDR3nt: TGTGCCAGCAGTTCGCAGGGGACTAATGAAAAACTGTTTTTT
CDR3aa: CASSSQGTNEKLFF

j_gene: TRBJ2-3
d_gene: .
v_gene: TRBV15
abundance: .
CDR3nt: TGTGCCACCAGCAGAGATCACGGGCGTCCTCGGGCGGATACGCAGTATTTT
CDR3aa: CATSRDHGRPRADTQYF

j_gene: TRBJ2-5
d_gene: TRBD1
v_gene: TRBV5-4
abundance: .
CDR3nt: TGTGCCAGCAGCCCTGCTTTAACCGGGACAGGTTTTAAGGAGACCCAGTACTTC
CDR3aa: CASSPALTGTGFKETQYF

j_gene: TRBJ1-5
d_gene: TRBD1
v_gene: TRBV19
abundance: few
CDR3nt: TGTGCCAGTATGGAGGGGGCGATTGAACAGCCCCAGCATTTT
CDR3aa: CASMEGAIEQPQHF

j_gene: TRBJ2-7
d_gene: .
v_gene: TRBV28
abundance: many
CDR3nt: TGTGCCAGCAGTCCCGGGACCCCTCCACGCGAGCAGTACTTC
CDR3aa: CASSPGTPPREQYF

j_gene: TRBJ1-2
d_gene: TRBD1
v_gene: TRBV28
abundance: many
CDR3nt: TGTGCCAGCAGTAGACCACTGCGGGACAGGAACTATGGCTACACCTTC
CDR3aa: CASSRPLRDRNYGYTF

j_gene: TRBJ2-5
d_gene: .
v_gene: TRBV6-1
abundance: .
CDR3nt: TGTGCCAGCAGGAGGGAGAGCCGGGAGACCCAGTACTTC
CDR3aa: CASRRESRETQYF

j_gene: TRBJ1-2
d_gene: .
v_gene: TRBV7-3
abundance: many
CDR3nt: TGTGCCAGCAGCTCCGTCCAGGCCTATGGCTACACCTTC
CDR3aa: CASSSVQAYGYTF

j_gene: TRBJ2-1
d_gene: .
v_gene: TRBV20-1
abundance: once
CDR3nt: TGCAGTGCTAGAGAAGAGGGGTTTCGGTCCTACAATGAGCAGTTCTTC
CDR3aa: CSAREEGFRSYNEQFF

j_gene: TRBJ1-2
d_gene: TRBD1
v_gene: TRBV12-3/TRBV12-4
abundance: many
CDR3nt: TGTGCCAGCAGTTTACAGACAGGGAGGTCAGGCTACACCTTC
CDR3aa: CASSLQTGRSGYTF

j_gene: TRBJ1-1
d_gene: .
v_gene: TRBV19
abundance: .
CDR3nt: TGTGCCAGTAGTATGATAGGGGTTGGCGGCACTGAAGCTTTCTTT
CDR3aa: CASSMIGVGGTEAFF

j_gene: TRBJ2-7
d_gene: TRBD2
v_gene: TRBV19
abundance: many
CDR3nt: TGTGCCAGTAGTCTGGGACTAGCGGGAACCGAGCAGTACTTC
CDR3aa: CASSLGLAGTEQYF

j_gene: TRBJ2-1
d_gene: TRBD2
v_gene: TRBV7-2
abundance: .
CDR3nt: TGTGCCAGCAGCCCAGCAGGGACTAGCGACAATGAGCAGTTCTTC
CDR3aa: CASSPAGTSDNEQFF

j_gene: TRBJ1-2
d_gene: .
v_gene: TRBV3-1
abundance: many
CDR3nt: TGTGCCAGCAGCCAAGAGAGAGGAGGCGGCTACACCTTC
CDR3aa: CASSQERGGGYTF

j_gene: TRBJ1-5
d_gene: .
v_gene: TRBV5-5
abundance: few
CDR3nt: TGTGCCAGCAGCTTGGTTCAGGGAATCAATCAGCCCCAGCATTTT
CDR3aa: CASSLVQGINQPQHF

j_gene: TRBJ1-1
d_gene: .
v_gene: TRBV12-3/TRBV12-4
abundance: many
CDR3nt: TGTGCCAGCAGTCCGTCTAGAGGACAGAACACTGAAGCTTTCTTT
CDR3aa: CASSPSRGQNTEAFF

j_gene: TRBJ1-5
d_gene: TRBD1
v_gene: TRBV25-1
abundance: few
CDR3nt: TGTGCCAGCGGACCCGGGACAGGGAGACAGCCCCAGCATTTT
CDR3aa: CASGPGTGRQPQHF

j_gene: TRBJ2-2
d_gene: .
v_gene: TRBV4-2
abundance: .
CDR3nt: TGTGCCAGCAGCCAAGAGATGGGGGGGAACACCGGGGAGCTGTTTTTT
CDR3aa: CASSQEMGGNTGELFF

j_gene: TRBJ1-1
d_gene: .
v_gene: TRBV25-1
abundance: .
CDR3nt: TGTGCCAGCAGACTACAGGGATCTGAAGCTTTCTTT
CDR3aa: CASRLQGSEAFF

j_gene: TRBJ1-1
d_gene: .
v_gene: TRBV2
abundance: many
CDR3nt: TGTGCCAGCAGTGAAATGGCAAGTCAGGCCCGGAGGGGAGCTTTCTTT
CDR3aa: CASSEMASQARRGAFF

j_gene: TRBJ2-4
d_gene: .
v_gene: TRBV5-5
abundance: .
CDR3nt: TGTGCCAGCAGCTTGGTTGGGGAAGCCAAAAACATTCAGTACTTC
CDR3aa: CASSLVGEAKNIQYF